The 15 T cell receptor beta chains below come from one sample, sequenced in a study of CD8+ T cells in alopecia areata. Treatment indicated: oral pan-JAK inhibitor, 5-10 mg twice daily. It was cDNA, reverse transcribed from extracted RNA, that served as the sequencing template. Sequencing was performed with immunoSEQ multiplex PCR; in TCRdb, only in-frame clones are kept and a portion is missing. The data hold 150,000 to 200,000 clones, with 60% observed a single time. Sequencing was performed on CD4+ T cells sorted from blood, taken at week 24, from a patient treated with tofacitinib. The receptors come from a human donor with alopecia areata.

The chain links TRBV5-4 to TRBJ2-1; 13 nucleotides agree with TRBD2. J gave up 9 bases and V 2 bases, and 5 bases lay outside the gene matches. The CDR3 extends over 15 amino acids. CDR1 is SGHNT and CDR2 is YYREEE in the germline V gene (reference sequence). CDR3 region: CASSFTSGGAGEQFF. The CDR3, as DNA: TGTGCCAGCAGCTTTACTAGCGGGGGGGCCGGTGAGCAGTTCTTC. The whole variable domain, filled in from reference TRBV5-4 and TRBJ2-1, reads ETGVTQSPTHLIKTRGQQVTLRCSSQSGHNTVSWYQQALGQGPQFIFQYYREEENGRGNFPPRFSGLQFPNYSSELNVNALELDDSALYLCASSFTSGGAGEQFFGPGTRLTVL.

The chain uses TRBV5-4 and TRBJ1-6, with D tentatively TRBD1 (6 bases). Germline CDR1 reads SGHNT; CDR2 reads YYREEE (reference sequence). Deletions cut 7 bases from V and 6 bases from J, with 11 bases between. This CDR3 contains 13 residues. CDR3 DNA sequence: TGTGCCAGCGCTGGGACAAGTAATTCACCCCTCCACTTT. It specifies CASAGTSNSPLHF.

This chain uses TRBV11-2 with TRBJ2-3; D may be TRBD1 (6 bases). V was trimmed by 7 bases and J by 1 base, leaving 15 bases between them. The germline V gene has CDR1 SGHAT and CDR2 FQNNGV. The CDR3 contains 15 residues. CDR3 sequence reads: CASTFVTGRTDTQYF. The CDR3, as DNA: TGTGCCAGCACCTTCGTGACAGGCCGCACAGATACGCAGTATTTT.

The chain links TRBV15 to TRBJ1-6; D unresolved. The CDR3 runs 14 residues. V was shortened by 0 bases and J by 7 bases, with 7 bases between the two germline ends. Per germline, CDR1 LNHNV and CDR2 YYDKDF (reference sequence). The CDR3, as DNA: TGTGCCACCAGCAGAGATTTTAGGAATTCACCCCTCCACTTT. Its translation: CATSRDFRNSPLHF.

V and J are TRBV12-5 and TRBJ2-1, with no clear D. Per germline, CDR1 LGHNT and CDR2 FRNRAP. V lost 7 bases and J 6 bases, leaving 13 bases between the germline ends. CDR3 size: 13 residues. The chain's CDR3 is CASAPQVGNEQFF. Here the CDR3 DNA reads TGTGCTAGTGCCCCCCAAGTAGGCAATGAGCAGTTCTTC.

V usage is TRBV7-6 and J usage is TRBJ1-1, with a weak D call TRBD1 (6 bases). The germline CDR1 and CDR2 sequences are SGHVS and FNYEAQ. There are 12 residues in the CDR3. V dropped 4 bases and J dropped 8 bases, with 11 bases sitting between them. CDR3 in DNA: TGTGCCAGCAGCTCCGGACAGAAAGAAGCTTTCTTT. It yields the protein CASSSGQKEAFF. Together with reference TRBV7-6 and TRBJ1-1, the CDR3 gives the full variable domain: GAGVSQSPRYKVTKRGQDVALRCDPISGHVSLYWYRQALGQGPEFLTYFNYEAQQDKSGLPNDRFSAERPEGSISTLTIQRTEQRDSAMYRCASSSGQKEAFFGQGTRLTVV.

The J gene is TRBJ1-1, the V gene TRBV29-1, with D possibly matching TRBD1 (6 bases). This CDR3 contains 13 residues. With 4 bases removed from V and 2 bases from J, the gap between germline ends came to 11 bases. Germline V gene lookup returns CDR1 SQVTM and CDR2 ANQGSEA. Written as DNA, the CDR3 is TGCAGCGTTGGGGGGGACACCAACACTGAAGCTTTCTTT. This translates into CSVGGDTNTEAFF.

J is TRBJ1-6 and V is TRBV12-5, with D maybe TRBD1 (5 bases). In germline, CDR1 is LGHNT, CDR2 FRNRAP. Deletions cut 1 base from V and 10 bases from J, with 14 bases between. This CDR3 contains 15 residues. The CDR3 bases are TGTGCTAGTGGTTTGGAGGAACCGGGGGTCTCACCCCTCCACTTT. It encodes CASGLEEPGVSPLHF.

This chain connects TRBV2 to TRBJ1-6; 8 positions agree with TRBD1. In germline, CDR1 is SNHLY, CDR2 FYNNEI. The CDR3 totals 14 residues. Trimming removed 9 bases from V and 3 bases from J; junction bases left unmatched: 4. The CDR3 coding sequence is TGTGCCAGTTTGACAGGGGACTATAATTCACCCCTCCACTTT. Translated: CASLTGDYNSPLHF.

This clone was seen only a few times. The CDR3 loop reads CSVEDLRGTKVGPLHF. The CDR3 nucleotides read TGCAGCGTTGAAGATCTGAGGGGGACGAAGGTGGGACCCCTCCACTTT. V is TRBV29-1 and J is TRBJ1-6; D is possibly TRBD1 (6 bases). The CDR3 loop spans 16 amino acids. Germline V gene data show CDR1 as SQVTM and CDR2 as ANQGSEA. The ends were cut back, 0 bases at V and 12 bases at J, with 21 bases in the middle.

This sequence joins TRBV29-1 and TRBJ1-2; 9 nucleotides line up with TRBD1. Trimming removed 6 bases from V and 6 bases from J; junction bases left unmatched: 8. The germline CDR1 and CDR2 sequences are SQVTM and ANQGSEA. CDR3 length: 13 amino acids. The CDR3 nucleotides read TGCAGCGTAGGTAGACAGGGGGAAGATGGCTACACCTTC. This gives the protein CSVGRQGEDGYTF.

The V and J genes are TRBV29-1 and TRBJ1-1; no clear D. The ends were cut back, 7 bases at V and 1 base at J, with 13 bases in the middle. CDR1 and CDR2 (germline): SQVTM, ANQGSEA. CDR3 length: 13 residues. The CDR3 spells CSAKPAGNTEAFF. The CDR3 DNA reads TGCAGCGCGAAACCAGCAGGGAACACTGAAGCTTTCTTT. Supplemented by reference TRBV29-1 and TRBJ1-1, the full variable domain reads SAVISQKPSRDICQRGTSLTIQCQVDSQVTMMFWYRQQPGQSLTLIATANQGSEATYESGFVIDKFPISRPNLTFSTLTVSNMSPEDSSIYLCSAKPAGNTEAFFGQGTRLTVV.

The chain carries TRBV29-1 and TRBJ1-4; 9 positions agree with TRBD1. The CDR3 has 13 residues. Per the germline V gene, CDR1 is SQVTM and CDR2 is ANQGSEA. Losses at the gene ends were 7 bases for V and 8 bases for J; bases not matched to a gene: 8. CDR3 nucleotides: TGCAGCGCGGGGGGACAGGGAAGAGAAAAACTGTTTTTT. It codes for CSAGGQGREKLFF.

The chain recombines TRBV2 with TRBJ1-1; no reliable D call. The V gene's germline CDR1 is SNHLY and CDR2 FYNNEI. V was trimmed by 2 bases and J by 7 bases, leaving 11 bases between them. This CDR3 region has 13 residues. The CDR3 region has the DNA TGTGCCAGCAGTGAAACCACAGAAGTTGAAGCTTTCTTT. It encodes CASSETTEVEAFF.

The sample holds a few counts of this clone. The chain has TRBV29-1 and TRBJ1-2, with a possible D match to TRBD1 (5 bases). The V gene lost 3 bases and the J gene lost 9 bases, with 11 bases spanning the gap. Germline V lookup: CDR1 SQVTM, CDR2 ANQGSEA. There are 11 residues in the CDR3. The CDR3 nucleotides read TGCAGCGTTGAGGGGGGGTTCCGCTACACCTTC. This sequence encodes CSVEGGFRYTF.